This T cell receptor beta chain was observed in a study of Ad26.COV2.S vaccination and SARS-CoV-2 variants. Treatment here: some 19 received Ad26.COV2.S at low or high dose, single or two shots; 5 received placebo; per-sample allocation not given. The investigators took samples on day 63 after the first vaccine or placebo injection. The table came from immunoSEQ multiplex PCR; TCRdb's copy has only in-frame clones and leaves some out. The table includes some 320,000 clones, around four fifths detected once. Unmatched junction bases numbered 7, after V lost 4 bases and J lost 5 bases. This CDR3 spans 13 amino acids. Per germline, CDR1 SQVTM and CDR2 ANQGSEA.

The chain employs TRBV29-1 and TRBJ2-7, with 8 nucleotides matching TRBD1. The source is a person aged 18-60 years who received the Ad26.COV2.S COVID-19 vaccine or a placebo. The sequencing used peripheral blood, collected in a trial of Ad26.COV2.S vaccine versus placebo. CDR3 amino acids: CSVGTGWNDEQYF. DNA of the CDR3: TGCAGCGTTGGGACAGGGTGGAATGACGAGCAGTACTTC.